The 14 T cell receptor beta chains reported below all come from one sample, sequenced in a study of Ad26.COV2.S vaccination and SARS-CoV-2 variants. Described treatment: roughly 20 received Ad26.COV2.S at low or high dose, single or two shots; 5 received placebo; per-sample allocation not given. It was on day 63 after the first vaccine or placebo injection that samples were taken. Produced via immunoSEQ multiplex PCR; TCRdb's table is partial and in-frame only. The sample has 410,000 or so clones, 90% seen once. This specimen consisted of peripheral blood, obtained in a trial of Ad26.COV2.S vaccine versus placebo. Every receptor here comes from a person between 18 and 65 years old who received the Ad26.COV2.S COVID-19 vaccine or a placebo.

This chain links TRBV6-6 with TRBJ1-6, with 8 bases matching TRBD1. In germline, CDR1 is MNHNY, CDR2 SVGAGI (reference sequence). CDR3 length: 15 residues. The V segment lost 6 bases and the J segment 3 bases; nucleotides outside the gene matches: 4. CDR3 sequence reads: CASSPGTGYNSPLHF. The CDR3 DNA sequence: TGTGCCAGCAGCCCAGGGACAGGCTATAATTCACCCCTCCACTTT.

The chain recombines TRBV25-1 with TRBJ2-2; D call uncertain. This CDR3 is built from 14 residues. CDR1 and CDR2 (germline): MGHDK, SYGVNS. V lost 1 base and J 1 base, leaving 4 bases between the germline ends. In nucleotides, the CDR3 is TGTGCCAGCAGTGAATTAGGGAACACCGGGGAGCTGTTTTTT. Amino acids: CASSELGNTGELFF.

The chain employs TRBV7-8 and TRBJ2-7; no reliable D call. Looked up from germline, CDR1 is SGHVS and CDR2 is FQNEAQ. V lost 5 bases to trimming and J lost 5 bases, with 10 bases between them. The CDR3 length is 12 residues. The CDR3 nucleotides are TGTGCCAGCAGCCCCCGGAAAGACGAGCAGTACTTC. Amino acids: CASSPRKDEQYF. The whole variable domain, remainder taken from reference TRBV7-8 and TRBJ2-7, is GAGVSQSPRYKVAKRGQDVALRCDPISGHVSLFWYQQALGQGPEFLTYFQNEAQLDKSGLPSDRFFAERPEGSVSTLKIQRTQQEDSAVYLCASSPRKDEQYFGPGTRLTVT.

The J gene is TRBJ2-5, the V gene TRBV5-3, with 9 bases that match TRBD1. TRBV5-3 belongs to the ORF category, with a function that is uncertain. The CDR3 runs 15 residues. After removal of 3 bases from V and 5 bases from J, the junction contained 8 bases not matched to a gene. For the CDR3, the DNA is TGTGCCAGAAGCTCCGGACAGGGGATAGAGGAGACCCAGTACTTC. Protein sequence: CARSSGQGIEETQYF.

The rearrangement uses TRBV24-1 and TRBJ2-3, with TRBD1 as a possible D gene (6 bases). Germline V gene lookup returns CDR1 KGHDR and CDR2 SFDVKD. The ends were cut back, 7 bases at V and 1 base at J, with 8 bases in the middle. The CDR3 extends over 13 amino acids. The DNA for the CDR3 is TGTGCCACCAGAGGGGGAGGCACAGATACGCAGTATTTT. Encoded protein: CATRGGGTDTQYF.

The rearrangement joins TRBV5-1 to TRBJ2-1; 7 positions match TRBD2. CDR1 is SGHRS and CDR2 is YFSETQ in the germline V gene. The junction had 7 bases not matched to a gene; V was cut back by 2 bases and J by 5 bases. The CDR3 spans 15 residues. Written as DNA, the CDR3 is TGCGCCAGCAGCTTTTTTTGGGCGGGGGACAATGAGCAGTTCTTC. Protein: CASSFFWAGDNEQFF.

The chain has TRBV2 and TRBJ2-7; weak D call: TRBD1 (6 bases). This CDR3 region has 12 residues. Trimming removed 6 bases at V and 5 bases at J, with 11 bases between. CDR1 and CDR2 from the germline V gene are SNHLY and FYNNEI. DNA for the CDR3: TGTGCCAGCAGCCGGACAGTAAACGAGCAGTACTTC. It encodes CASSRTVNEQYF.

J is TRBJ2-7 and V is TRBV7-2; TRBD2 matches 11 bases. Germline trimming cut 1 base from V and 6 bases from J; bases unmatched to any gene: 8. The CDR3 is 16 residues long. Germline values: CDR1 SGHTA, CDR2 FQGNSA. This CDR3 reads CASSLGPLAGGGEQYF. The CDR3 DNA follows: TGTGCCAGCAGCTTAGGTCCGCTAGCGGGAGGAGGCGAGCAGTACTTC.

The chain recombines TRBV10-2 with TRBJ2-1; D might be TRBD1 or TRBD2, each matching 5 bases. The V end lost 1 base, the J end lost 0 bases, and 10 bases lay between the germline ends. Germline V gene data show CDR1 as WSHSY and CDR2 as SAAADI. This CDR3 spans 16 amino acids. CDR3 sequence: CASSEYGAHSYNEQFF. CDR3 sequence (DNA): TGCGCCAGCAGTGAGTACGGGGCCCACTCCTACAATGAGCAGTTCTTC.

The rearrangement uses TRBV11-2 and TRBJ1-1, with D unclear. CDR1 SGHAT and CDR2 FQNNGV come from the germline V gene. V lost 5 bases and J lost 1, with 17 bases in between. CDR3 length equals 16 residues. The CDR3 nucleotides read TGTGCCAGCAGCCACCGGGATAGATTCAGGAACACTGAAGCTTTCTTT. The encoded protein is CASSHRDRFRNTEAFF.

This sequence joins TRBV30 and TRBJ1-4; no definite D call. CDR1 and CDR2 (germline): GTSNPN, SVGIG (reference sequence). Trimming left V 5 bases short and J 6 bases short, with 13 bases between. The CDR3 has 13 amino acids. The CDR3 DNA follows: TGTGCCTGGGGCTTGAAATGGGATGAAAAACTGTTTTTT. Its translation: CAWGLKWDEKLFF.

The V call is TRBV10-3, the J call TRBJ2-2; 8 bases agree with TRBD2. V lost 3 bases and J lost 6; bases outside the gene matches: 9. This CDR3 is built from 16 residues. The germline CDR1 and CDR2 sequences are ENHRY and SYGVKD. CDR3 sequence (DNA): TGTGCCATCAGTGACTCCGGGACTAGTGGCCCCGGGGAGCTGTTTTTT. It codes for CAISDSGTSGPGELFF.

The genes are TRBV7-2 and TRBJ1-3; D gene ambiguous. CDR1 is SGHTA and CDR2 is FQGNSA in the germline V gene. V lost 1 base and J lost 8, with 15 bases in between. CDR3 length equals 15 residues. The CDR3 loop is CASSLGGLGPDTIYF. CDR3 bases: TGTGCCAGCAGCTTAGGAGGGTTGGGTCCGGACACCATATATTTT. The full variable domain, in which reference TRBV7-2 and TRBJ1-3 provide the parts outside the CDR3, is GAGVSQSPSNKVTEKGKDVELRCDPISGHTALYWYRQSLGQGLEFLIYFQGNSAPDKSGLPSDRFSAERTGGSVSTLTIQRTQQEDSAVYLCASSLGGLGPDTIYFGEGSWLTVV.

J is TRBJ2-5 and V is TRBV7-2; D is perhaps TRBD1 (6 bases). Germline assignment: CDR1 SGHTA and CDR2 FQGNSA. The germline V and J ends were trimmed by 5 bases and 2 bases, with 21 bases remaining between them. This CDR3 contains 17 residues. The chain's CDR3 is CASSPRGTGFPQETQYF. In nucleotides, the CDR3 is TGTGCCAGCAGCCCGAGGGGGACGGGGTTCCCGCAAGAGACCCAGTACTTC.